The 32 T cell receptor beta chains listed next were all sequenced from one sample in a study of cytomegalovirus exposure and HLA in healthy donors. The PCR contained 60 Vbeta and 13 Jbeta primers. TCRdb's copy holds only in-frame clones and misses some; the assay was immunoSEQ multiplex PCR. The specimen's table records 70,000 or so clones. Sequenced sample: PBMCs. Receptor source: a man in his forties in good health and CMV-seronegative.

The gene calls are TRBV6-6 and TRBJ2-5; 13 bases line up with TRBD2. This CDR3 has 16 amino acids. Germline loops: CDR1 MNHNY, CDR2 SVGAGI (reference sequence). V trimming: 5 bases; J trimming: 5 bases; junction bases outside the gene matches: 8. CDR3 in DNA: TGTGCCAGCAGTACCCAGGGACTAGCGGGGACGGAGACCCAGTACTTC. Translated: CASSTQGLAGTETQYF.

V is TRBV15 and J is TRBJ1-5, with 7 nucleotides matching TRBD1. With 3 bases clipped from V and 1 base from J, the junction kept 0 bases outside the gene matches. The CDR3 has 14 residues. Germline V gene lookup returns CDR1 LNHNV and CDR2 YYDKDF (reference sequence). The CDR3 DNA follows: TGTGCCACCAGCAGGACAGGGAGCAATCAGCCCCAGCATTTT. Translation gives CATSRTGSNQPQHF.

Here the CDR3 DNA reads TGTGCCAGCACACTACAGGGGCGCGAGACCCAGTACTTC. Protein: CASTLQGRETQYF. This rearrangement joins TRBV5-4 to TRBJ2-5, with TRBD1 matching over 7 bases. Germline lookup yields CDR1 SGHNT and CDR2 YYREEE (reference sequence). The CDR3 has 13 amino acids. V lost 6 bases, J lost 5 bases, and 7 bases stayed unmatched.

J is TRBJ2-6 and V is TRBV5-1; a weak D match, TRBD1 (6 bases). Trimming pared 4 bases from V and 0 bases from J, leaving 14 bases between. This CDR3 is 17 amino acids long. Germline V lookup: CDR1 SGHRS, CDR2 YFSETQ. The CDR3 reads CASSKGHPSSGANVLTF. The CDR3 DNA is TGCGCCAGCAGCAAGGGACACCCGAGCTCTGGGGCCAACGTCCTGACTTTC.

The CDR3 spells CASLNSGTFSYEQYF. Here the CDR3 DNA reads TGTGCCAGCCTCAATAGCGGAACTTTTTCCTACGAGCAGTACTTC. The rearrangement links TRBV6-1 to TRBJ2-7, with D possibly TRBD2 on 6 matching bases. Trimming took off 8 bases at V and 1 base at J, with 18 bases between the two ends. The CDR3 is 15 amino acids. Germline assignment: CDR1 MNHNS and CDR2 SASEGT.

This chain connects TRBV27 to TRBJ1-2; a possible D gene is TRBD1 (5 bases). The CDR3 length is 16 residues. V was cut by 10 bases and J by 8 bases, with 29 bases left in between. The V gene's germline CDR1 is MNHEY and CDR2 SMNVEV (reference sequence). The CDR3 DNA sequence: TGTGCCACTAAGCGGGACGTGTTAAGTCTTGGGGAAGGCTACACCTTC. It yields the protein CATKRDVLSLGEGYTF.

The chain has TRBV11-2 and TRBJ2-3, with 7 bases fitting TRBD1. Per germline, CDR1 SGHAT and CDR2 FQNNGV. The CDR3 is 19 amino acids. Unmatched junction bases numbered 21, after V lost 5 bases and J lost 4 bases. The CDR3 loop is CASSRIIPKRGQRADTQYF. The CDR3, as DNA: TGTGCCAGCAGCCGAATTATCCCCAAGAGGGGGCAGAGGGCAGATACGCAGTATTTT.

The chain has TRBV10-2 and TRBJ2-7; a weak D match, TRBD2 (5 bases). The CDR3 is 14 amino acids. The germline V gene encodes CDR1 WSHSY and CDR2 SAAADI. Trimming left V 1 base short and J 3 bases short, with 10 bases between. The CDR3 spells CASSEFTGSYEQYF. The CDR3 DNA sequence: TGCGCCAGCAGTGAGTTCACGGGGAGCTACGAGCAGTACTTC.

This chain links TRBV7-2 with TRBJ2-7; 9 bases are a match to TRBD1. Germline V lookup: CDR1 SGHTA, CDR2 FQGNSA. J gave up 5 bases and V 2 bases, and 7 bases lay outside the gene matches. The CDR3 covers 15 residues. The DNA for the CDR3 is TGTGCCAGCAGCTTAAGACAGGGGGTGTCCGACGAGCAGTACTTC. Amino acid sequence: CASSLRQGVSDEQYF. Filled out from reference TRBV7-2 and TRBJ2-7, the complete variable domain reads GAGVSQSPSNKVTEKGKDVELRCDPISGHTALYWYRQSLGQGLEFLIYFQGNSAPDKSGLPSDRFSAERTGGSVSTLTIQRTQQEDSAVYLCASSLRQGVSDEQYFGPGTRLTVT.

The genes are TRBV10-2 and TRBJ2-6; the match to TRBD2 covers 7 bases. Germline CDR1 reads WSHSY; CDR2 reads SAAADI. The ends lost 6 bases at V and 3 bases at J; junction bases unmatched: 5. This CDR3 spans 15 amino acids. CDR3: CASSGRTGGANVLTF. In DNA form, the CDR3 reads TGCGCCAGCAGCGGGAGGACCGGTGGGGCCAACGTCCTGACTTTC.

The chain joins TRBV10-3 to TRBJ2-5, with D perhaps matching TRBD2 (7 bases). The CDR3 length is 15 residues. Deletions cut 6 bases from V and 5 bases from J, with 19 bases between. Germline CDR1 and CDR2: ENHRY and SYGVKD. The CDR3 DNA reads TGTGCCATCAGGGGCTTTTCGGGGGGCGTGGAGACCCAGTACTTC. It codes for CAIRGFSGGVETQYF.

The chain employs TRBV7-9 and TRBJ2-2; 9 positions agree with TRBD1. This CDR3 is built from 15 residues. Germline assignment: CDR1 SEHNR and CDR2 FQNEAQ (reference sequence). Trimming removed 4 bases from V and 5 bases from J; junction bases left unmatched: 5. The CDR3 sequence is CASSSDRGMTGELFF. The CDR3 bases are TGTGCCAGCAGCTCGGACAGGGGAATGACCGGGGAGCTGTTTTTT.

The chain employs TRBV6-5 and TRBJ2-1, with D possibly being TRBD2 (5 bases). The CDR3 has 14 residues. Germline V CDR1 and CDR2: MNHEY, SVGAGI. V was shortened by 6 bases and J by 9 bases, with 18 bases between the two germline ends. The CDR3 protein is CASRRLRIEGEQFF. The CDR3 bases are TGTGCCAGCAGGCGACTAAGGATTGAGGGTGAGCAGTTCTTC.

The chain carries TRBV5-4 and TRBJ2-5, with D possibly TRBD2 on 6 matching bases. The V end was cut by 2 bases, the J end by 3 bases, with 14 bases between. This CDR3 region has 15 residues. Germline V gene sequence: CDR1 SGHNT, CDR2 YYREEE (reference sequence). This chain's CDR3 is CASSFARSGEETQYF. The CDR3 DNA is TGTGCCAGCAGCTTTGCGCGTAGCGGCGAAGAGACCCAGTACTTC.

The chain has TRBV4-1 and TRBJ2-1; the match to TRBD2 covers 10 bases. Germline V gene lookup returns CDR1 MGHRA and CDR2 YSYEKL. V dropped 3 bases and J dropped 9; count of bases not matched to a gene: 11. The CDR3 totals 16 residues. DNA of the CDR3: TGCGCCAGCAGCCAGGACCGGCTAGCGGGAGTTTCTGAGCAGTTCTTC. It is translated as CASSQDRLAGVSEQFF.

This chain uses TRBV15 with TRBJ2-4, with TRBD2 matching 10 bases. This CDR3 is built from 18 residues. From germline, CDR1 is LNHNV and CDR2 YYDKDF (reference sequence). J gave up 0 bases and V 5 bases, and 10 bases lay outside the gene matches. CDR3 coding DNA: TGTGCCACCAGCGACCATTACACTAGCGGGGTAGCCAAAAACATTCAGTACTTC. Its protein product is CATSDHYTSGVAKNIQYF. The whole variable domain, filled in from reference TRBV15 and TRBJ2-4, reads DAMVIQNPRYQVTQFGKPVTLSCSQTLNHNVMYWYQQKSSQAPKLLFHYYDKDFNNEADTPDNFQSRRPNTSFCFLDIRSPGLGDTAMYLCATSDHYTSGVAKNIQYFGAGTRLSVL.

V and J are TRBV6-1 and TRBJ1-2, with D maybe TRBD1 (6 bases). Germline V lookup: CDR1 MNHNS, CDR2 SASEGT. The CDR3 runs 12 residues. V was pared by 6 bases and J by 4 bases, with 9 bases between. In DNA form, the CDR3 reads TGTGCCAGCAGGGACAGCCTCTATGGCTACACCTTC. Translation gives CASRDSLYGYTF.

V usage is TRBV5-4 and J usage is TRBJ1-2; weak D call: TRBD1 (5 bases). Germline CDR1 is SGHNT and CDR2 is YYREEE (reference sequence). The germline V and J ends were trimmed by 9 bases and 4 bases, with 16 bases remaining between them. The CDR3 extends over 13 amino acids. The CDR3 nucleotides are TGTGCCACTTGGGGGGGTTTCCTCTATGGCTACACCTTC. As protein: CATWGGFLYGYTF.

The chain joins TRBV30 to TRBJ2-3; 9 bases align to TRBD1. The CDR3 length is 17 residues. After removal of 3 bases from V and 5 bases from J, the junction contained 15 bases not matched to a gene. Germline CDR1 reads GTSNPN; CDR2 reads SVGIG (reference sequence). CDR3 DNA sequence: TGTGCCTGGAGCCTTCCGGGTTGGACAGGGGAGAAAGATACGCAGTATTTT. Translation gives CAWSLPGWTGEKDTQYF. Together with reference TRBV30 and TRBJ2-3, the CDR3 gives the full variable domain: SQTIHQWPATLVQPVGSPLSLECTVEGTSNPNLYWYRQAAGRGLQLLFYSVGIGQISSEVPQNLSASRPQDRQFILSSKKLLLSDSGFYLCAWSLPGWTGEKDTQYFGPGTRLTVL.

The chain links TRBV19 to TRBJ2-2, with D possibly TRBD2 on 6 matching bases. This CDR3 comprises 12 residues. The ends were cut back, 8 bases at V and 6 bases at J, with 10 bases in the middle. Germline values: CDR1 LNHDA, CDR2 SQIVND (reference sequence). CDR3 nucleotide sequence: TGTGCCAGTTTCCGGGAGTCCGGGGAGCTGTTTTTT. Translating gives CASFRESGELFF.

This chain joins TRBV5-5 and TRBJ1-4; D not certain. The V end lost 1 base, the J end lost 6 bases, and 19 bases lay between the germline ends. This CDR3 is built from 17 residues. Germline CDR1 is SGHKS and CDR2 is YYEKEE (reference sequence). CDR3 loop: CASSLWAQLGVDEKLFF. The CDR3 bases are TGTGCCAGCAGCTTGTGGGCACAGCTGGGTGTGGATGAAAAACTGTTTTTT.

The chain is built from TRBV4-2 and TRBJ1-5; D gene ambiguous. Germline-derived CDR1 and CDR2 are LGHNA and YNFKEQ. The V gene lost 0 bases and the J gene lost 11 bases, with 14 bases spanning the gap. CDR3 length equals 14 residues. The CDR3 sequence: CASSQDRYSVAQHF. The DNA of the CDR3 is TGTGCCAGCAGCCAAGACAGGTACTCCGTAGCCCAGCATTTT.

This chain joins TRBV6-1 and TRBJ1-5, with 7 bases identical to TRBD1. V lost 10 bases to trimming and J lost 7 bases; unmatched junction nucleotides: 10. This CDR3 has 13 residues. Germline CDR1 MNHNS, CDR2 SASEGT. The CDR3 DNA reads TGTGCCACAGACCGGGACAGAAACCAGCCCCAGCATTTT. Encoded protein: CATDRDRNQPQHF.

The rearrangement links TRBV18 to TRBJ2-2, with unresolved D. Between the trimmed V and J ends, which lost 6 bases and 6 bases, there was a span of 14 bases. The CDR3 is made up of 14 amino acids. The germline gives CDR1 KGHSH, CDR2 LQKENI. CDR3 nucleotides: TGTGCCAGCTCCCGCCTGAAGACTGCCGGGGAGCTGTTTTTT. Translation gives CASSRLKTAGELFF.

The chain joins TRBV27 to TRBJ2-5; D perhaps matches TRBD2 (6 bases). The V and J ends lost 8 bases and 4 bases respectively, with 17 bases between them. Germline V gene lookup returns CDR1 MNHEY and CDR2 SMNVEV (reference sequence). This CDR3 is 14 amino acids long. DNA for the CDR3: TGTGCCAGCCGGGGATGGGGGGATGGAGAGACCCAGTACTTC. It encodes CASRGWGDGETQYF.

This rearrangement joins TRBV5-1 to TRBJ1-1; D uncertain. Trimming removed 4 bases from V and 4 bases from J, with 17 bases in between. Germline V gene lookup returns CDR1 SGHRS and CDR2 YFSETQ. CDR3 size: 15 residues. The CDR3 region is CASSPSLGSGTEAFF. The CDR3 coding sequence is TGCGCCAGCAGCCCATCCTTGGGCAGCGGCACTGAAGCTTTCTTT.

The V gene is TRBV7-2, the J gene TRBJ2-2; 9 nucleotides line up with TRBD1. V shed 6 bases and J 3 bases; nucleotides not matched to a gene: 5. Germline CDR1 reads SGHTA; CDR2 reads FQGNSA. CDR3 length: 15 residues. The CDR3 here is CASRPDRGYTGELFF. The CDR3 nucleotides read TGTGCCAGCAGACCCGACAGGGGGTACACCGGGGAGCTGTTTTTT.

Here the CDR3 DNA reads TGTGCCAGCAGTTTACAAGGGGGTGAGCAGTTCTTC. Protein sequence: CASSLQGGEQFF. The chain is built from TRBV28 and TRBJ2-1, with D possibly matching TRBD1 (6 bases). V was pared by 2 bases and J by 9 bases, with 8 bases between. The CDR3 covers 12 residues. Germline loops: CDR1 MDHEN, CDR2 SYDVKM.

The V gene is TRBV30, the J gene TRBJ1-2; D is perhaps TRBD1 (6 bases). This CDR3 region has 11 residues. V lost 0 bases and J 7 bases, leaving 6 bases between the germline ends. CDR1 and CDR2 (germline): GTSNPN, SVGIG (reference sequence). CDR3 sequence: CAWSVQGGYTF. CDR3 DNA: TGTGCCTGGAGTGTACAGGGTGGCTACACCTTC.

V usage is TRBV29-1 and J usage is TRBJ2-7; 8 nucleotides align to TRBD1. Germline-derived CDR1 and CDR2 are SQVTM and ANQGSEA. The CDR3 is made up of 12 amino acids. V lost 3 bases, J lost 5 bases, and 3 bases stayed unmatched. CDR3 nucleotides: TGCAGCGTTGATCAGGGGGCGAACGAGCAGTACTTC. Protein product: CSVDQGANEQYF.

The chain carries TRBV19 and TRBJ2-7; a possible D gene is TRBD2 (6 bases). This CDR3 is built from 14 residues. The V gene's germline CDR1 is LNHDA and CDR2 SQIVND (reference sequence). Trimming took off 5 bases at V and 6 bases at J, with 17 bases between the two ends. The CDR3 loop reads CASSPTGLPSEQYF. CDR3 bases: TGTGCCAGTAGTCCAACGGGACTCCCCTCCGAGCAGTACTTC.

The chain couples TRBV18 to TRBJ2-3; D unclear. The germline gives CDR1 KGHSH, CDR2 LQKENI. This CDR3 spans 15 amino acids. V was pared by 2 bases and J by 1 base, with 10 bases between. The CDR3 reads CASSPYLQGTDTQYF. CDR3 in DNA: TGTGCCAGCTCACCATATTTGCAGGGCACAGATACGCAGTATTTT.